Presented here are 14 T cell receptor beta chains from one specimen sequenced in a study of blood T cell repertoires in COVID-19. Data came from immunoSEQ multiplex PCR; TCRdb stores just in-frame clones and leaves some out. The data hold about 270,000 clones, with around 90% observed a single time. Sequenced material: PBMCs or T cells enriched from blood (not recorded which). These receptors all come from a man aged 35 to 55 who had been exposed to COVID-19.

As DNA, the CDR3 is TGCGCCAGCAGCTTGGTGGGGGGGCGAAACTATGGCTACACCTTC. Amino acid sequence: CASSLVGGRNYGYTF. This rearrangement joins TRBV5-1 to TRBJ1-2, with D possibly matching TRBD1 (6 bases). V lost 0 bases, J lost 2 bases, and 11 bases lay in between. The CDR3 runs 15 residues. Germline lookup yields CDR1 SGHRS and CDR2 YFSETQ.

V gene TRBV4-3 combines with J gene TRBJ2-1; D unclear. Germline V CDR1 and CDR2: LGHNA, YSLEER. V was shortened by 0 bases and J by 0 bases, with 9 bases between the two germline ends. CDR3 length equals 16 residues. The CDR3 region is CASSQDLPGSYNEQFF. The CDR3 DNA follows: TGCGCCAGCAGCCAAGATCTACCGGGCTCCTACAATGAGCAGTTCTTC.

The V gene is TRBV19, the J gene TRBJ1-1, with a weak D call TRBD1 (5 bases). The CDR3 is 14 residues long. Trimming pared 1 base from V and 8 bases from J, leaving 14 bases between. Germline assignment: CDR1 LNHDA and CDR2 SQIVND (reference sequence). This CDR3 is CASSIGLGPLEAFF. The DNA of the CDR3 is TGTGCCAGTAGTATAGGATTGGGGCCACTAGAAGCTTTCTTT.

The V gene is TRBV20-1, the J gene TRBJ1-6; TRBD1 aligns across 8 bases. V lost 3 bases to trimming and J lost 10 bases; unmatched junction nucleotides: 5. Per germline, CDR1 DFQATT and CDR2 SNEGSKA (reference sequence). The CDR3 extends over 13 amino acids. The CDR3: CSASGQGGSPLHF. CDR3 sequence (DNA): TGCAGTGCTAGTGGACAGGGAGGCTCACCCCTCCACTTT.

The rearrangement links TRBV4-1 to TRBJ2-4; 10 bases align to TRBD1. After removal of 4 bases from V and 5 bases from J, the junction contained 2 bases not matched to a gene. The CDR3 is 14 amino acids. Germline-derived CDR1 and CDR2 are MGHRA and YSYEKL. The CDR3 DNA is TGCGCCAGCAGCCTAGGACAGGGGGAAAACATTCAGTACTTC. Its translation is CASSLGQGENIQYF.

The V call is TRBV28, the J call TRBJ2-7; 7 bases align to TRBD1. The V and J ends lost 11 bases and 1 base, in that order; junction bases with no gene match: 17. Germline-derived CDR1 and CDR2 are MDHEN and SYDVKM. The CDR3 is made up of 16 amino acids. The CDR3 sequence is CALGTPTGDRSYEQYF. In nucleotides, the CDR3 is TGTGCCCTGGGGACCCCAACAGGGGATCGGTCCTACGAGCAGTACTTC.

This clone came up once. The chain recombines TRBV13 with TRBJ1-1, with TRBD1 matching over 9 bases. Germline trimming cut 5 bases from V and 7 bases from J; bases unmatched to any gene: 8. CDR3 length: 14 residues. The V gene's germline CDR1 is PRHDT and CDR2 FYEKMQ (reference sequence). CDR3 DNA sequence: TGTGCCAGCAGCCCCGGGACAGGGTACGATGAAGCTTTCTTT. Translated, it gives CASSPGTGYDEAFF.

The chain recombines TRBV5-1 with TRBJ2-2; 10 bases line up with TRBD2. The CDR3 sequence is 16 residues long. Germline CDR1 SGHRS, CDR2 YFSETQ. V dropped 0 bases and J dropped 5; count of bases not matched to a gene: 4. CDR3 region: CASSLELAGTTGELFF. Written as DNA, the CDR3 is TGCGCCAGCAGCTTGGAACTAGCGGGGACTACCGGGGAGCTGTTTTTT.

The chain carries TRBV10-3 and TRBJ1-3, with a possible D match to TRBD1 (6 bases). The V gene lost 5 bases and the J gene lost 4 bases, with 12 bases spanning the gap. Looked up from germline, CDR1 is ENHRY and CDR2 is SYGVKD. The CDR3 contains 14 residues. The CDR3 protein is CAISTTGSGNTIYF. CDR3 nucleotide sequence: TGTGCCATCAGTACCACAGGGTCCGGAAACACCATATATTTT.

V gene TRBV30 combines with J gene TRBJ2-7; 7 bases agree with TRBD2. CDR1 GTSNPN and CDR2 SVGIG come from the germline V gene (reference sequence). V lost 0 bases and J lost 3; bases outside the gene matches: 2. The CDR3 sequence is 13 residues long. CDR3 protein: CAWSVTSFYEQYF. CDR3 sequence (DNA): TGTGCCTGGAGTGTGACTAGCTTCTACGAGCAGTACTTC.

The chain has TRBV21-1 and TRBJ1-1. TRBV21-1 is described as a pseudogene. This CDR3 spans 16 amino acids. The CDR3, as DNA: TGTGCCAGCAGCGGGCGGGGGGCCAGGGGGAACACTGAAGCTTTCTTT. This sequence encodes CASSGRGARGNTEAFF.

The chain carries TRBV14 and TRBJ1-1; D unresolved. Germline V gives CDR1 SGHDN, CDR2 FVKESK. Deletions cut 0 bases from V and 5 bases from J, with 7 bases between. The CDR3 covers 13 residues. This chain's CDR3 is CASSQEQRTEAFF. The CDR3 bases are TGTGCCAGCAGCCAAGAACAGAGAACTGAAGCTTTCTTT.

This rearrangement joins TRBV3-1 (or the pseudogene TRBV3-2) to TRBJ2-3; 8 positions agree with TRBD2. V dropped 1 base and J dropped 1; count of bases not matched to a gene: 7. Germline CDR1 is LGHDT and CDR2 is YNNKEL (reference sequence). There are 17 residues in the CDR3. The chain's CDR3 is CASSQGPAGAGTDTQYF. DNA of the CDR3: TGTGCCAGCAGCCAAGGTCCAGCGGGAGCGGGCACAGATACGCAGTATTTT.

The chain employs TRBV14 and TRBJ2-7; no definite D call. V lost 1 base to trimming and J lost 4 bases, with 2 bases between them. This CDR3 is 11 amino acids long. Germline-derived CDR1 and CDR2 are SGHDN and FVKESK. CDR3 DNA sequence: TGTGCCAGCAGCCAAGCTTACGAGCAGTACTTC. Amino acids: CASSQAYEQYF. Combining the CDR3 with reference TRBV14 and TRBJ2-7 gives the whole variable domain EAGVTQFPSHSVIEKGQTVTLRCDPISGHDNLYWYRRVMGKEIKFLLHFVKESKQDESGMPNNRFLAERTGGTYSTLKVQPAELEDSGVYFCASSQAYEQYFGPGTRLTVT.